Listed below are T cell receptor beta chains from one sample, sequenced in a study of Graves' ophthalmopathy and Graves' hyperthyroidism. One entry per CDR3 protein, called by TCRdb with MiXCR from the multiplex PCR reads. Counted here are approximately 700,000 distinct CDR3 sequences, around 40% occurring once; the ten biggest clones make up approximately 43%. The sequencing input was peripheral blood. These receptors all come from an adult man with Graves' ophthalmopathy. CDR3s include the opening cysteine and the closing phenylalanine or tryptophan. The D gene is left open where the match is weak. Size is omitted from some rows. Given values are once, few, many or a class for expanded clones.

TRBV19	few	TRBJ1-1	-	CASIGLSKLEAFF	TGTGCCAGTATAGGCTTATCTAAGTTGGAAGCTTTCTTT
TRBV10-3	once	TRBJ1-4	TRBD1	CASGQGYEKLFF	TGTGCCAGTGGACAGGGGTATGAAAAACTGTTTTTT
TRBV10-3	many	TRBJ1-2	TRBD1	CAISQRGQGYTF	TGTGCCATCAGTCAGAGGGGGCAAGGCTACACCTTC
TRBV19	-	TRBJ1-2	-	CASSIQASSHTF	TGTGCCAGTAGTATCCAGGCATCTAGCCACACCTTC
TRBV27	-	TRBJ1-5	-	CAAGGQPQHF	TGTGCAGCGGGTGGTCAGCCCCAGCATTTT
TRBV6-2/TRBV6-3	-	TRBJ1-5	TRBD1	CASRPTGGGNQPQHF	TGTGCCAGCAGACCTACAGGGGGCGGAAATCAGCCCCAGCATTTT
TRBV7-9	few	TRBJ2-3	-	CASRWGGGQTTDTQYF	TGTGCCAGCAGATGGGGGGGCGGGCAAACCACAGATACGCAGTATTTT
TRBV25-1	-	TRBJ2-2	-	CASSQPTSRTGELFF	TGTGCCAGCAGCCAACCGACTAGTCGCACCGGGGAGCTGTTTTTT
TRBV2	many	TRBJ1-1	-	CASQGPNTEAFF	TGTGCCAGCCAGGGCCCGAACACTGAAGCTTTCTTT
TRBV20-1	few	TRBJ2-7	TRBD2	CSASSGLAGVYEQYF	TGCAGTGCTTCCTCTGGACTAGCGGGAGTCTACGAGCAGTACTTC
TRBV2	-	TRBJ1-5	TRBD1	CASSLGQGDQHF	TGTGCCAGCAGCCTCGGACAGGGGGATCAGCATTTT
TRBV20-1	-	TRBJ1-3	-	CSARPPAGNTIYF	TGCAGTGCTAGGCCCCCTGCCGGAAACACCATATATTTT
TRBV25-1	-	TRBJ2-7	TRBD1	CASSLGGQGAWYF	TGTGCCAGCAGTTTAGGAGGACAGGGGGCGTGGTACTTC
TRBV2	-	TRBJ2-5	-	CASRVPGTVLQETQYF	TGTGCCAGCAGGGTGCCCGGGACGGTGCTCCAAGAGACCCAGTACTTC
TRBV29-1	-	TRBJ2-5	-	CSVGEGDQETQYF	TGCAGCGTAGGTGAGGGGGACCAAGAGACCCAGTACTTC
TRBV6-1	-	TRBJ1-1	-	CASRPGQKNTEAFF	TGTGCCAGCAGACCCGGACAGAAGAACACTGAAGCTTTCTTT
TRBV18	-	TRBJ2-7	-	CASSTRDAAYEQYF	TGTGCCAGCTCAACCAGGGACGCCGCCTACGAGCAGTACTTC
TRBV20-1	few	TRBJ2-7	-	CSAREGAYYEQYF	TGCAGTGCTAGAGAAGGGGCCTACTACGAGCAGTACTTC
TRBV10-3	many	TRBJ1-2	-	CACRGNGYTF	TGTGCCTGCCGCGGAAACGGCTACACCTTC
TRBV24-1	many	TRBJ2-6	-	CAIETGTESGANVLTF	TGTGCCATTGAAACCGGGACCGAGTCTGGGGCCAACGTCCTGACTTTC
TRBV25-1	-	TRBJ1-5	-	CASSYSTQIEHASNQPQHF	TGTGCCAGCAGTTACTCGACACAGATTGAACATGCGAGCAATCAGCCCCAGCATTTT
TRBV5-6	few	TRBJ2-5	TRBD2	CASSPPWEGETQYF	TGTGCCAGCAGCCCCCCTTGGGAGGGAGAGACCCAGTACTTC
TRBV7-3	-	TRBJ2-3	-	CASSPQGGADTQYF	TGTGCCAGCAGCCCACAGGGAGGGGCAGATACGCAGTATTTT
TRBV15	once	TRBJ2-5	TRBD1	CATSRDQGVQYF	TGTGCCACCAGCAGAGATCAGGGGGTCCAGTACTTC
TRBV10-3	-	TRBJ1-2	-	CAISESRGSHTF	TGTGCCATCAGTGAGTCAAGGGGATCCCACACCTTC
TRBV29-1	-	TRBJ2-3	-	CSVTSQARDTQYF	TGCAGCGTTACATCCCAGGCGAGAGATACGCAGTATTTT